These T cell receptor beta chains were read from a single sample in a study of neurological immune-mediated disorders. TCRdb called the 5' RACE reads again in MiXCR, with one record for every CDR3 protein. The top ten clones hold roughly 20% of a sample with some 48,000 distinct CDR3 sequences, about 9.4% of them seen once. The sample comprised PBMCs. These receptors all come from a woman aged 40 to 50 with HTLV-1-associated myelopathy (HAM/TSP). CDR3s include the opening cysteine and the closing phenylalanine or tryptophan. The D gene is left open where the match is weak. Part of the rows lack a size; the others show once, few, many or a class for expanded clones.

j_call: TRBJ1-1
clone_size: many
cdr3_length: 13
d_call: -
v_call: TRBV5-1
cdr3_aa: CASSFQGNTEAFF
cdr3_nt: TGCGCCAGCAGCTTTCAGGGGAACACTGAAGCTTTCTTT

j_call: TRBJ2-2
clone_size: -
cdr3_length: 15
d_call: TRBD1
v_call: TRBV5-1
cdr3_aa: CASSTGQLSTGELFF
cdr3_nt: TGCGCCAGCAGCACGGGACAGCTTAGTACCGGGGAGCTGTTTTTT

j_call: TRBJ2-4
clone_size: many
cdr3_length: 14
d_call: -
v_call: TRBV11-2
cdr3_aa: CASSSWVRKNIQYF
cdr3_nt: TGTGCCAGCAGCTCATGGGTGCGCAAAAACATTCAGTACTTC

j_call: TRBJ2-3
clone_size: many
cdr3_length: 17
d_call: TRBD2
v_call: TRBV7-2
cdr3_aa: CASSLAKTSAGTDTQYF
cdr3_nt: TGTGCCAGCAGCTTAGCCAAGACTAGCGCGGGCACAGATACGCAGTATTTT

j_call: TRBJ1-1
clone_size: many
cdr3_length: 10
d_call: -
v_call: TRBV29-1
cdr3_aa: CSVEGIEAFF
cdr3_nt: TGCAGCGTTGAAGGGATTGAAGCTTTCTTT

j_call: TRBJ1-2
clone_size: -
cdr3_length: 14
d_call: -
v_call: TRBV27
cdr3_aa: CASTSIVGAYGYTF
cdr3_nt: TGTGCCAGCACCTCAATCGTGGGGGCATATGGCTACACTTTC

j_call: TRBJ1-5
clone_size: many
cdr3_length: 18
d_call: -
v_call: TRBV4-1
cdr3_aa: CASSQVRTVPMEGQPQHF
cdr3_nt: TGCGCCAGCAGCCAAGTCCGGACGGTGCCAATGGAAGGTCAGCCCCAGCATTTT

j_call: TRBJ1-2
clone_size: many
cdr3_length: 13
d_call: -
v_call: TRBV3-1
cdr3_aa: CASSQGAQYGYTF
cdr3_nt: TGTGCCAGCAGCCAGGGTGCACAGTATGGCTACACCTTC

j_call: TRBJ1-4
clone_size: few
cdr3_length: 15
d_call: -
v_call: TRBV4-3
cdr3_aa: CASSQDGTPGEKLFF
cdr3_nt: TGCGCCAGCAGCCAAGATGGGACCCCGGGGGAAAAACTGTTTTTT

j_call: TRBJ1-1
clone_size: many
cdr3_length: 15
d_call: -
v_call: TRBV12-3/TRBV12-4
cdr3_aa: CASSSFWGRRTEAFF
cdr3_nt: TGTGCCAGCAGCTCCTTTTGGGGGAGGAGGACTGAAGCTTTCTTT

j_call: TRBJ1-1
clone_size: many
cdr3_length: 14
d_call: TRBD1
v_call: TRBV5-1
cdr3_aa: CASKGQGANTEAFF
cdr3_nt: TGCGCCAGCAAAGGTCAGGGGGCGAACACTGAAGCTTTCTTT

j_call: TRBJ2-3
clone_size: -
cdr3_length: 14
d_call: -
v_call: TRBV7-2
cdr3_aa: CASSSVGAVDTQYF
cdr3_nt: TGTGCCAGCAGCTCAGTGGGGGCTGTGGATACGCAGTATTTT

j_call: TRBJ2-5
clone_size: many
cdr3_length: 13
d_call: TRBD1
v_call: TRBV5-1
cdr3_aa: CASSSGQEETQYF
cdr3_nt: TGCGCCAGCAGCTCCGGACAGGAAGAGACCCAGTACTTC

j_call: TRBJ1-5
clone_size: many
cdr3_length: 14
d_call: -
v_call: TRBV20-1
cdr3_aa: CSARMVNSNQPQHF
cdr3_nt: TGCAGTGCTAGAATGGTCAATAGCAATCAGCCCCAGCATTTT

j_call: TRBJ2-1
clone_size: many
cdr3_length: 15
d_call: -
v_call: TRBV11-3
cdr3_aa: CASSQQGGGPDEQFF
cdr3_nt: TGTGCCAGCAGCCAGCAAGGGGGGGGTCCGGATGAGCAGTTCTTC

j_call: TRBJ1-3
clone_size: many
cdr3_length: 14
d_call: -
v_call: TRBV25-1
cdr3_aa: CASSDSDSGNTIYF
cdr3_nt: TGTGCCAGCAGTGACTCAGATTCTGGAAACACCATATATTTT

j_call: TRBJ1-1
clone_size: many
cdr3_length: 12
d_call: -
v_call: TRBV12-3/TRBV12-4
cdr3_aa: CASRISGTEAFF
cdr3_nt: TGTGCCAGCAGGATCAGTGGGACTGAAGCTTTCTTT

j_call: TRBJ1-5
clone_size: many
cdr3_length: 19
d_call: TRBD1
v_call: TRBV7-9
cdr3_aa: CASSHRTGASTYSNQPQHF
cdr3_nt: TGTGCCAGCAGCCACCGGACAGGAGCCTCGACTTATAGCAATCAGCCCCAGCATTTT

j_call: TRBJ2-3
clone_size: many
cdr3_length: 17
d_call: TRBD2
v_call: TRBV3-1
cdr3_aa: CASSQELQAGATDTQYF
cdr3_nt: TGTGCCAGCAGCCAAGAACTTCAAGCGGGGGCCACAGATACGCAGTATTTT

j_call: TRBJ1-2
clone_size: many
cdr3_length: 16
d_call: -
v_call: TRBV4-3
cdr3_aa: CASSQDRDSRSYGYTF
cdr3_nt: TGCGCCAGCAGCCAAGATCGGGACTCGAGATCCTATGGCTACACCTTC

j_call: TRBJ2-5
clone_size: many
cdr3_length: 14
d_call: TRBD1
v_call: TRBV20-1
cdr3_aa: CSAPSPGGQETQYF
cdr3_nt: TGCAGTGCTCCCAGCCCAGGGGGCCAAGAGACCCAGTACTTC

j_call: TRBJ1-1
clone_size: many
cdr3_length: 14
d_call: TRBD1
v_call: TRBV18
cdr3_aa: CASSQGGLDTEAFF
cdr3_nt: TGTGCCAGCTCACAAGGGGGCTTGGACACTGAAGCTTTCTTT

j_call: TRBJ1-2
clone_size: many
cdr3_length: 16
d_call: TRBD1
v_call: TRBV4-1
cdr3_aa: CASSQYADRANYGYTF
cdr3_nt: TGCGCCAGCAGCCAATATGCGGACAGGGCAAACTATGGCTACACCTTC

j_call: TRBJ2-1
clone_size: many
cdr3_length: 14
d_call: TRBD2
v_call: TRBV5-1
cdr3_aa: CASSLRGEVDEQFF
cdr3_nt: TGCGCCAGCAGCTTGCGGGGGGAGGTCGATGAGCAGTTCTTC

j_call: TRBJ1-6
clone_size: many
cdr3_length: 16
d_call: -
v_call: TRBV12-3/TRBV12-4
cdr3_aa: CASSLKRGTYNSPLHF
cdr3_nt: TGTGCCAGCAGTTTAAAGCGGGGCACCTATAATTCACCCCTCCACTTT

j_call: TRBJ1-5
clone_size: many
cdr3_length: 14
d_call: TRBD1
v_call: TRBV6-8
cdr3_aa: CASLGTGVSQPQHF
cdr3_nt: TGTGCCAGCCTCGGGACAGGGGTAAGTCAGCCCCAGCATTTT

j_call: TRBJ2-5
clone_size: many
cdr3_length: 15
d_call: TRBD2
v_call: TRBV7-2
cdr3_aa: CASRPSGVGLETQYF
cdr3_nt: TGTGCCAGCAGACCTAGCGGGGTTGGGCTGGAGACCCAGTACTTC

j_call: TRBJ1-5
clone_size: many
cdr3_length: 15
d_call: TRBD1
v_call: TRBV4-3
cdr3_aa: CASSHLGQEDQPQHF
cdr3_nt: TGCGCCAGCAGCCACTTGGGACAGGAGGATCAGCCCCAGCATTTT

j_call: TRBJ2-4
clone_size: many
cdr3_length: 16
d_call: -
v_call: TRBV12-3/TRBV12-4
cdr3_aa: CASRYNLRVTKNIQYF
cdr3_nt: TGTGCCAGCAGATATAATCTTCGGGTAACCAAAAACATTCAGTACTTC

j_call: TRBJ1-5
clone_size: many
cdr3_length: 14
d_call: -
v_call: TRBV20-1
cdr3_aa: CSARDSRGGQPQHF
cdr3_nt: TGCAGTGCTAGAGATTCCAGGGGCGGACAGCCCCAGCATTTT

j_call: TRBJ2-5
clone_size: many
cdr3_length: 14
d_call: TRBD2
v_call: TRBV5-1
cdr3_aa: CASSLSGGEETQYF
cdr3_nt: TGCGCCAGCAGCTTATCCGGGGGGGAAGAGACCCAGTACTTC

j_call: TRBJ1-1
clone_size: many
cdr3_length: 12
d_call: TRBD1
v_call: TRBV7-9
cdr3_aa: CASSRTGQEAFF
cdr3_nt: TGTGCCAGCAGCAGGACGGGACAGGAGGCTTTCTTT

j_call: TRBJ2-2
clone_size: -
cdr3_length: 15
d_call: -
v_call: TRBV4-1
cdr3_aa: CASSPGHLTTWELYF
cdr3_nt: TGCGCCAGCAGCCCGGGACATTTGACCACCTGGGAGCTGTATTTT

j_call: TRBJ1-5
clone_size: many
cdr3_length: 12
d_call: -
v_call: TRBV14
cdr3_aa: CASSRGNQPQHF
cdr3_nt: TGTGCCAGCAGCCGAGGCAATCAGCCCCAGCATTTT

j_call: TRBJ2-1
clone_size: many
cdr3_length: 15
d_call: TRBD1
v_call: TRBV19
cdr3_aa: CASSSETGDYNEQFF
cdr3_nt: TGTGCCAGTAGTAGTGAGACAGGGGATTACAATGAGCAGTTCTTC

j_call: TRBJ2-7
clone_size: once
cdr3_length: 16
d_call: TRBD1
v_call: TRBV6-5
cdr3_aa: CASSPDGQGISYEQYF
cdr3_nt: TGTGCCAGCAGTCCGGACGGACAGGGAATCTCCTACGAGCAGTACTTC

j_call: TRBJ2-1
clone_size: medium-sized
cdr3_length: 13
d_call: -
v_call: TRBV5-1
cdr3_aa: CASSSLGGNEQFF
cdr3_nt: TGCGCCAGCAGCTCACTAGGGGGAAATGAGCAGTTCTTC

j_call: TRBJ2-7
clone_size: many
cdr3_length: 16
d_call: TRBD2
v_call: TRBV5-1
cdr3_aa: CASSLEGTSGFNEQYF
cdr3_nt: TGCGCCAGCAGCTTGGAGGGGACTAGCGGGTTCAACGAGCAGTACTTC

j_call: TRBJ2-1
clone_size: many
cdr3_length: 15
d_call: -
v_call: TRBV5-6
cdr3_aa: CASSLAPGRRNEQFF
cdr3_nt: TGTGCCAGCAGCTTGGCCCCGGGAAGAAGAAATGAGCAGTTCTTC

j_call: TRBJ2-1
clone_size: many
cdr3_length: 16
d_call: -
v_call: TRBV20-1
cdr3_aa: CSARDWASGSYNEQFF
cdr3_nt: TGCAGTGCTAGAGACTGGGCCTCGGGGTCCTACAATGAGCAGTTCTTC

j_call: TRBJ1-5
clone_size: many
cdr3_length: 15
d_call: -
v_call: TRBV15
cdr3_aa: CATSRPAGGNQPQHF
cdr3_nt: TGTGCCACCAGCAGGCCTGCGGGAGGCAATCAGCCCCAGCATTTT